These 25 T cell receptor beta chains originate from one sample sequenced in a study of T cell repertoires in cytomegalovirus infection. Each CDR3 protein gets one entry after TCRdb re-called the reads with MiXCR. The sample records 350,000 to 400,000 distinct CDR3 sequences, nearly 35% being singletons. Their specific antigens are unknown. Source: cultured PBMCs, taken from culture after CMV antigen stimulation. Receptors were obtained from a human donor in good health (CMV status not recorded). Some clones in this sample may be carry-over from other donors' samples.

CDR3 DNA: TGCGCCAGCAGCGTGTACACCGGGGAGCTGTTTTTT. This encodes CASSVYTGELFF. This chain uses TRBV5-1 with TRBJ2-2; D is undetermined. The V gene lost 4 bases and the J gene lost 3 bases, with 4 bases spanning the gap. CDR3 length equals 12 residues. The V gene's germline CDR1 is SGHRS and CDR2 YFSETQ.

The chain is built from TRBV24-1 and TRBJ1-1; no definite D call. V dropped 5 bases and J dropped 11 bases, with 11 bases sitting between them. The CDR3 spans 11 residues. CDR1 KGHDR and CDR2 SFDVKD come from the germline V gene. The CDR3 sequence: CATSAAGVAFF. CDR3 in DNA: TGTGCCACCAGTGCGGCCGGCGTGGCTTTCTTT.

Many counts were recorded for this clonotype. The chain joins TRBV7-2 to TRBJ2-1; TRBD2 is a possible D gene (6 bases). CDR3 length: 15 amino acids. Trimming took off 0 bases at V and 2 bases at J, with 8 bases between the two ends. Germline V gene data show CDR1 as SGHTA and CDR2 as FQGNSA. CDR3 bases: TGTGCCAGCAGCTTAGCGCGGGGAACCTACAATGAGCAGTTCTTC. This codes for CASSLARGTYNEQFF.

This clonotype was found once. The chain uses TRBV3-1 and TRBJ2-5; 9 nucleotides align to TRBD2. Germline assignment: CDR1 LGHDT and CDR2 YNNKEL (reference sequence). This CDR3 region has 15 residues. V trimming: 6 bases; J trimming: 7 bases; junction bases outside the gene matches: 12. The CDR3 spells CASRSTSGQRGTQYF. CDR3 nucleotide sequence: TGTGCCAGCAGATCGACTAGCGGCCAACGGGGGACCCAGTACTTC.

This clonotype was recorded only once. CDR3 residues: CASTRDRGDGYTF. CDR3 coding DNA: TGTGCCAGCACAAGGGACAGGGGAGATGGCTACACCTTC. The chain uses TRBV28 and TRBJ1-2, with 10 bases matching TRBD1. Germline lookup yields CDR1 MDHEN and CDR2 SYDVKM. The length of the CDR3 is 13 residues. V lost 7 bases to trimming and J lost 6 bases; unmatched junction nucleotides: 5.

The chain recombines TRBV6-2 or TRBV6-3 with TRBJ2-1; D unclear. The CDR3 extends over 12 amino acids. Per the germline V gene, CDR1 is MNHEY and CDR2 is SVGEGT. V lost 4 bases, J lost 4 bases, and 5 bases lay in between. The CDR3 DNA is TGTGCCAGCAGTTTCCTATACAATGAGCAGTTCTTC. It is translated as CASSFLYNEQFF.

V is TRBV6-5 and J is TRBJ2-1; 9 nucleotides line up with TRBD2. V trimming: 8 bases; J trimming: 8 bases; junction bases outside the gene matches: 10. Germline V gene sequence: CDR1 MNHEY, CDR2 SVGAGI. This CDR3 spans 14 amino acids. CDR3 sequence: CASWLAGARDEQFF. CDR3 sequence (DNA): TGTGCCAGCTGGTTAGCGGGAGCTCGGGATGAGCAGTTCTTC.

In this sample, this clonotype turned up a few times. This chain connects TRBV12-5 to TRBJ2-2; TRBD2 matches 11 bases. The ends lost 4 bases at V and 3 bases at J; junction bases unmatched: 10. Germline lookup yields CDR1 LGHNT and CDR2 FRNRAP. The CDR3 consists of 18 residues. CDR3 sequence: CASGSMVTSGRYTGELFF. The CDR3 DNA is TGTGCTAGTGGTTCCATGGTAACTAGCGGGAGATACACCGGGGAGCTGTTTTTT.

The V call is TRBV18, the J call TRBJ1-5; D remains ambiguous. The CDR3 loop spans 14 amino acids. Germline lookup yields CDR1 KGHSH and CDR2 LQKENI. V was shortened by 8 bases and J by 2 bases, with 13 bases between the two germline ends. DNA for the CDR3: TGTGCCAGCAGTCCCCCTGGGGGCAATCAGCCCCAGCATTTT. Encoded protein: CASSPPGGNQPQHF.

The chain has TRBV20-1 and TRBJ1-5, with 8 bases matching TRBD1. CDR1 is DFQATT, CDR2 SNEGSKA, per germline (reference sequence). This CDR3 is built from 15 residues. V shed 6 bases and J 7 bases; nucleotides not matched to a gene: 14. Here the CDR3 reads CSAGGVNRGEQPQHF. Written as DNA, the CDR3 is TGCAGTGCGGGAGGAGTCAACAGGGGGGAACAGCCCCAGCATTTT.

The chain joins TRBV11-2 to TRBJ2-2; no clear D. The CDR3 is 15 residues long. CDR1 is SGHAT and CDR2 is FQNNGV in the germline V gene. The V end lost 2 bases, the J end lost 5 bases, and 12 bases lay between the germline ends. The CDR3 region is CASSLTIGLTGELFF. CDR3 DNA sequence: TGTGCCAGCAGCTTAACCATCGGGTTAACCGGGGAGCTGTTTTTT.

This clonotype was detected only a few times. The chain combines TRBV28 with TRBJ2-1; D possibly corresponds to TRBD2 (6 bases). This CDR3 spans 15 amino acids. The V and J ends lost 3 bases and 2 bases respectively, with 11 bases between them. Germline CDR1 and CDR2: MDHEN and SYDVKM. In nucleotides, the CDR3 is TGTGCCAGCAGTTTTCCCGGGACTCCCTACAATGAGCAGTTCTTC. Translating it yields CASSFPGTPYNEQFF.

This clonotype has more than one count but fewer than ten. The chain recombines TRBV9 with TRBJ1-2; 7 bases match TRBD1. With 0 bases clipped from V and 8 bases from J, the junction kept 10 bases outside the gene matches. CDR3 length: 15 residues. Germline V gene sequence: CDR1 SGDLS, CDR2 YYNGEE. The CDR3 loop is CASSVAGQAPGGYTF. For the CDR3, the DNA is TGTGCCAGCAGCGTAGCCGGACAGGCCCCCGGAGGCTACACCTTC.

The chain carries TRBV20-1 and TRBJ1-1; TRBD1 agrees at 7 bases. This CDR3 has 14 amino acids. Germline V gene lookup returns CDR1 DFQATT and CDR2 SNEGSKA (reference sequence). The junction had 5 bases not matched to a gene; V was cut back by 1 base and J by 3 bases. Written as DNA, the CDR3 is TGCAGTGCTAGAGTCCACGGGACAGACACTGAAGCTTTCTTT. It is translated as CSARVHGTDTEAFF.

The chain has TRBV20-1 and TRBJ2-1; 8 nucleotides align to TRBD2. V lost 8 bases to trimming and J lost 8 bases; unmatched junction nucleotides: 11. This CDR3 has 13 amino acids. Germline-derived CDR1 and CDR2 are DFQATT and SNEGSKA (reference sequence). The CDR3 is CSSPGGGRDEQFF. CDR3 bases: TGCAGTTCTCCGGGGGGGGGTAGGGATGAGCAGTTCTTC.

The chain is built from TRBV19 and TRBJ2-5, with 8 positions matching TRBD1. With V trimmed by 7 bases and J by 5 bases, 12 bases remained unmatched. Germline CDR1 LNHDA, CDR2 SQIVND (reference sequence). This CDR3 is built from 15 residues. The CDR3 protein is CASTPGQGLMETQYF. Written as DNA, the CDR3 is TGTGCCAGTACCCCAGGACAGGGTTTGATGGAGACCCAGTACTTC. The variable domain in full, completed from reference TRBV19 and TRBJ2-5, reads DGGITQSPKYLFRKEGQNVTLSCEQNLNHDAMYWYRQDPGQGLRLIYYSQIVNDFQKGDIAEGYSVSREKKESFPLTVTSAQKNPTAFYLCASTPGQGLMETQYFGPGTRLLVL.

The J gene is TRBJ2-2, the V gene TRBV7-2; TRBD2 agrees at 10 bases. The CDR3 has 14 residues. With 6 bases clipped from V and 4 bases from J, the junction kept 2 bases outside the gene matches. From germline, CDR1 is SGHTA and CDR2 FQGNSA. The CDR3 sequence: CASRLAGATGELFF. For the CDR3, the DNA is TGTGCCAGCAGGCTAGCGGGAGCCACCGGGGAGCTGTTTTTT.

The rearrangement joins TRBV11-3 to TRBJ2-1, with a tentative D call TRBD2 (6 bases). The V end lost 5 bases, the J end lost 5 bases, and 16 bases lay between the germline ends. Germline V CDR1 and CDR2: SGHNT, YENEEA. The CDR3 is 15 amino acids. The CDR3 reads CASSRYGTLHNEQFF. The DNA of the CDR3 is TGTGCCAGCAGCCGTTACGGGACTTTACACAATGAGCAGTTCTTC. The whole variable domain, remainder taken from reference TRBV11-3 and TRBJ2-1, is EAGVVQSPRYKIIEKKQPVAFWCNPISGHNTLYWYLQNLGQGPELLIRYENEEAVDDSQLPKDRFSAERLKGVDSTLKIQPAELGDSAVYLCASSRYGTLHNEQFFGPGTRLTVL.

This clonotype was observed many times. The CDR3 coding sequence is TGTGCCAGCAGCGGGGGATCCGTTCTCAATGAGCAGTTCTTC. Translating gives CASSGGSVLNEQFF. V and J are TRBV7-8 and TRBJ2-1; D is perhaps TRBD1 or TRBD2 (5 bases each). Trimming cost V 5 bases and J 6 bases, with 14 bases left between them. This CDR3 comprises 14 residues. Per the germline V gene, CDR1 is SGHVS and CDR2 is FQNEAQ.

This clonotype was seen only a few times. The chain is built from TRBV4-2 and TRBJ2-6, with 14 bases lining up with TRBD2. Germline values: CDR1 LGHNA, CDR2 YNFKEQ. The CDR3 length is 18 residues. V was clipped by 1 base and J by 4 bases; unmatched bases: 3. This chain's CDR3 is CASSQGLAGGPGANVLTF. CDR3 coding DNA: TGTGCCAGCAGCCAAGGACTAGCGGGAGGGCCCGGGGCCAACGTCCTGACTTTC.

The chain has TRBV12-3 or TRBV12-4 and TRBJ2-7, with 8 bases matching TRBD1. The CDR3 is 13 residues long. V lost 3 bases and J lost 4; bases outside the gene matches: 2. The CDR3 DNA is TGTGCCAGCAGTTTCGGACAGGGATACGAGCAGTACGTC. Its translation: CASSFGQGYEQYV.

V usage is TRBV27 and J usage is TRBJ1-2; D is uncertain. The CDR3 has 14 amino acids. Per germline, CDR1 MNHEY and CDR2 SMNVEV (reference sequence). V dropped 2 bases and J dropped 4 bases, with 11 bases sitting between them. In DNA, the CDR3 is TGTGCCAGCAGTTTACGGGGAGCTGGCTATGGCTACACCTTC. Amino acid sequence: CASSLRGAGYGYTF.

CDR3 amino acids: CASSQGTQNIQYF. In nucleotides, the CDR3 is TGTGCCAGCAGTCAGGGGACACAGAACATTCAGTACTTC. V is TRBV7-2 and J is TRBJ2-4; D is possibly TRBD1 (6 bases). V lost 6 bases and J 7 bases, leaving 13 bases between the germline ends. Germline assignment: CDR1 SGHTA and CDR2 FQGNSA. This CDR3 contains 13 residues.

The V and J genes are TRBV4-1 and TRBJ1-5; D unresolved. The V gene lost 3 bases and the J gene lost 3 bases, with 15 bases spanning the gap. The CDR3 extends over 16 amino acids. CDR1 and CDR2 (germline): MGHRA, YSYEKL. CDR3 amino acids: CASSHDRPGFNQPQHF. The CDR3 DNA reads as TGCGCCAGCAGCCACGATCGCCCAGGCTTCAATCAGCCCCAGCATTTT.

The genes are TRBV29-1 and TRBJ2-2, with D perhaps matching TRBD1 or TRBD2 (5 bases each). Germline V gene lookup returns CDR1 SQVTM and CDR2 ANQGSEA. The CDR3 loop spans 13 amino acids. V was pared by 7 bases and J by 4 bases, with 13 bases between. The CDR3 DNA sequence: TGCAGCGCCAGGACTGGGGGCACCGGGGAGCTGTTTTTT. Translating gives CSARTGGTGELFF.